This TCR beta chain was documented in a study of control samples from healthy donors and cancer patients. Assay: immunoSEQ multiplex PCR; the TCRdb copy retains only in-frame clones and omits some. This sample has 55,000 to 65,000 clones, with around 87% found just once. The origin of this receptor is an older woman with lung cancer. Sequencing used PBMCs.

The CDR3: CASSLRGQGLNEQYF. CDR3 nucleotides: TGTGCCAGCAGCTTAAGGGGACAGGGCTTAAACGAGCAGTACTTC. The chain recombines TRBV11-2 with TRBJ2-7; the match to TRBD1 covers 9 bases. Germline trimming cut 2 bases from V and 5 bases from J; bases unmatched to any gene: 7. Germline lookup yields CDR1 SGHAT and CDR2 FQNNGV. This CDR3 region has 15 residues.